This T cell receptor beta chain was observed in a study of blood T cell repertoires in COVID-19. Study as a whole: From T cells, B-cell-depleted T cells, or PBMCs came the material, which was cDNA or gDNA.

This clone was found once. This CDR3 spans 15 amino acids. With V trimmed by 5 bases and J by 4 bases, 10 bases remained unmatched. CDR1 is MNHEY, CDR2 SVGAGI, per germline. Recovered Cohort 3 donors showed two negative PCRs, clearance, or symptom resolution. In the authors' workflow: Reference gene primer amplification gave estimated nucleated cell counts. Sequencing used immunoSEQ multiplex PCR; TCRdb keeps in-frame clones, though not all of them. Clone size and V and J calls were adopted from that table, with D and trimming inferred from the DNA. The sample shows some 300,000 clones, around 92% of them seen only once.

The J gene is TRBJ1-1, the V gene TRBV6-5, with TRBD1 matching 7 bases. The clonotype originates from a woman aged 30 to 39 who had recovered from COVID-19. The sequenced sample consisted of PBMCs or T cells enriched from blood (not recorded which). Written as DNA, the CDR3 is TGTGCCAGCAGTCCCCAGGGGGGATATGGCACTGAAGCTTTCTTT. Its protein is CASSPQGGYGTEAFF.